This T cell receptor (beta chain) was recovered during a study of cytomegalovirus exposure and HLA in healthy donors. Background on the study: The approximately 120 validation repertoires, a later analysis reported, used the same platform as the approximately 650 first-cohort repertoires. Whole-study results and caveats: Altogether, around 160 TCR beta chains were recorded as cytomegalovirus-associated.

Repertoires were generated with immunoSEQ multiplex PCR, while TCRdb's copy carries only in-frame clones and drops some. The table includes some 140,000 clones, just under 85% detected once. Germline V gene lookup returns CDR1 KGHSH and CDR2 LQKENI. The CDR3 has 16 residues. V lost 3 bases to trimming and J lost 4 bases, with 18 bases between them. Concerning this clone: Its antigen is unknown.

The chain is built from TRBV18 and TRBJ1-1, with no clear D. Input material: PBMCs. The receptor's source is a woman in her twenties or thirties in good health and CMV-seronegative. CDR3 sequence: CASSPNGRGTGTEAFF. The CDR3 bases are TGTGCCAGCTCACCGAATGGTCGGGGAACGGGCACTGAAGCTTTCTTT.